Below are 12 T cell receptor beta chains sequenced from a single sample in a study of T-cell memory formation after mild COVID-19. TCRdb ran MiXCR on the 5' RACE reads and lists one entry per CDR3 protein. Of 70,000 to 95,000 distinct CDR3 sequences listed, about 13% are singletons. What was sequenced was PBMCs or a T cell subset sorted from them (not recorded which). These receptors originate from a man between 18 and 35 years old who had mild COVID-19 (a few samples of this study predate the infection). Cell type and time point are not known.

The rearrangement links TRBV12-3 or TRBV12-4 to TRBJ1-1; D perhaps matches TRBD1 (5 bases). V was clipped by 3 bases and J by 1 base, with 6 bases between them. The CDR3 contains 13 residues. Written as DNA, the CDR3 is TGTGCCAGCAGTTTTGGACAGAACACTGAAGCTTTCTTT. Amino acids: CASSFGQNTEAFF.

This chain links TRBV12-3 or TRBV12-4 with TRBJ2-3; D not certain. Trimming left V 7 bases short and J 4 bases short, with 9 bases between. The CDR3 has 12 residues. The CDR3 sequence: CASTPVADTQYF. For the CDR3, the DNA is TGTGCCAGCACCCCGGTGGCAGATACGCAGTATTTT.

Only a few counts were recorded for this clonotype. The chain employs TRBV12-3 or TRBV12-4 and TRBJ2-2, with 10 bases fitting TRBD1. CDR3 size: 15 residues. Trimming cost V 6 bases and J 5 bases; bases outside gene matches: 6. The CDR3 loop is CASSSGTGVTGELFF. In DNA, the CDR3 is TGTGCCAGCAGCTCCGGGACAGGGGTGACCGGGGAGCTGTTTTTT.

This clonotype was recorded a few times. The chain couples TRBV4-2 to TRBJ2-2; 8 bases agree with TRBD2. The germline CDR1 and CDR2 sequences are LGHNA and YNFKEQ. There are 16 residues in the CDR3. V lost 0 bases and J lost 6; bases outside the gene matches: 6. Here the CDR3 reads CASSQEWRGDAGELFF. CDR3 sequence (DNA): TGTGCCAGCAGCCAAGAGTGGCGGGGGGATGCCGGGGAGCTGTTTTTT.

The chain carries TRBV29-1 and TRBJ1-1, with D possibly TRBD1 on 5 matching bases. Trimming left V 7 bases short and J 1 base short, with 10 bases between. From germline, CDR1 is SQVTM and CDR2 ANQGSEA. The CDR3 has 12 residues. CDR3 DNA sequence: TGCAGCGCCCCGACAGCGAACACTGAAGCTTTCTTT. The encoded protein is CSAPTANTEAFF. The whole variable domain, filled in from reference TRBV29-1 and TRBJ1-1, reads SAVISQKPSRDICQRGTSLTIQCQVDSQVTMMFWYRQQPGQSLTLIATANQGSEATYESGFVIDKFPISRPNLTFSTLTVSNMSPEDSSIYLCSAPTANTEAFFGQGTRLTVV.

This clonotype was found a few times. The V call is TRBV4-1, the J call TRBJ2-7; no reliable D call. V was shortened by 0 bases and J by 2 bases, with 14 bases between the two germline ends. The germline CDR1 and CDR2 sequences are MGHRA and YSYEKL. The CDR3 runs to 16 residues. This CDR3 is CASSQEALVLTYEQYF. The CDR3 region has the DNA TGCGCCAGCAGCCAAGAGGCGCTTGTCCTAACCTACGAGCAGTACTTC.

V gene TRBV7-9 combines with J gene TRBJ2-7, with D possibly matching TRBD1 (6 bases). Germline CDR1 SEHNR, CDR2 FQNEAQ (reference sequence). This CDR3 spans 14 amino acids. The V gene lost 1 base and the J gene lost 3 bases, with 10 bases spanning the gap. The CDR3, as DNA: TGTGCCAGCAGCTTAGTCGGCAGGGGCTACGAGCAGTACTTC. Protein sequence: CASSLVGRGYEQYF.

The chain joins TRBV5-1 to TRBJ2-6; D uncertain. CDR1 and CDR2 (germline): SGHRS, YFSETQ. The CDR3 extends over 14 amino acids. Trimming took 5 bases from V and 0 from J, leaving 6 bases between them. This chain's CDR3 is CASSWSSGANVLTF. The CDR3 DNA follows: TGCGCCAGCAGTTGGAGCTCTGGGGCCAACGTCCTGACTTTC.

This clonotype was seen ten or more times. Germline and junction disagree at one end, which may indicate a read error. The J gene is TRBJ2-4, the V gene TRBV7-9; TRBD1 aligns across 8 bases. The CDR3 spans 13 residues. Germline values: CDR1 SEHNR, CDR2 FQNEAQ (reference sequence). The CDR3 DNA reads as TGTGCCAGCAGCTCTTCGCCCGGGACAGGTTGTCTCTTC. Amino acid sequence: CASSSSPGTGCLF.

Only a few counts were recorded for this clonotype. The chain carries TRBV4-1 and TRBJ2-7, with D possibly TRBD2 on 5 matching bases. The CDR3 is made up of 17 amino acids. With 0 bases removed from V and 0 bases from J, the gap between germline ends came to 15 bases. Germline values: CDR1 MGHRA, CDR2 YSYEKL. The CDR3 here is CASSQDVWRVNSYEQYF. The CDR3 nucleotides read TGCGCCAGCAGCCAAGATGTTTGGCGGGTCAACTCCTACGAGCAGTACTTC.

This clonotype was seen a handful of times. J is TRBJ2-7 and V is TRBV4-1; the D gene could be TRBD1 or TRBD2 (5 bases each). V gave up 0 bases and J gave up 5 bases, with 5 bases separating them. CDR3 size: 12 residues. CDR1 and CDR2 (germline): MGHRA, YSYEKL. The DNA of the CDR3 is TGCGCCAGCAGCCAAGAGGGGGACGAGCAGTACTTC. It codes for CASSQEGDEQYF.

In its sample, this clonotype was seen many times. The chain uses TRBV9 and TRBJ1-1; no reliable D call. Germline CDR1 SGDLS, CDR2 YYNGEE. V lost 0 bases to trimming and J lost 0 bases, with 9 bases between them. The CDR3 covers 15 residues. CDR3 bases: TGTGCCAGCAGCGTAGGAGTGGCCCTGAACACTGAAGCTTTCTTT. Its protein product is CASSVGVALNTEAFF.